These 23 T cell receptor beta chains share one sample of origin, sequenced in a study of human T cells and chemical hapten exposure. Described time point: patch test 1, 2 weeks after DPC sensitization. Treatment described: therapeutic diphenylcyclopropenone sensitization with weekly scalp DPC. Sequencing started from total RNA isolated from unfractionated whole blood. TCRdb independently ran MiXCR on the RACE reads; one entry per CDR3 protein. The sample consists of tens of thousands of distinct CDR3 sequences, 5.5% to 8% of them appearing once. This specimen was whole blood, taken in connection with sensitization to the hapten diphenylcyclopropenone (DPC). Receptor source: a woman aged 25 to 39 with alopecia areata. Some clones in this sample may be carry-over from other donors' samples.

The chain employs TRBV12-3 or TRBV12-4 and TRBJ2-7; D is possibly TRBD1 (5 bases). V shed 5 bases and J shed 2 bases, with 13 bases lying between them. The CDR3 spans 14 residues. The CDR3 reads CASSPPDSTYEQYF. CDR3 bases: TGTGCCAGCAGTCCACCAGACAGTACCTACGAGCAGTACTTC.

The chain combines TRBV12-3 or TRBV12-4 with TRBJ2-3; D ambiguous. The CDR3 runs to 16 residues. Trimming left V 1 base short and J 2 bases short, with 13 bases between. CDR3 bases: TGTGCCAGCAGTTTAGGGGCTAGTGGGGACACAGATACGCAGTATTTT. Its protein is CASSLGASGDTDTQYF.

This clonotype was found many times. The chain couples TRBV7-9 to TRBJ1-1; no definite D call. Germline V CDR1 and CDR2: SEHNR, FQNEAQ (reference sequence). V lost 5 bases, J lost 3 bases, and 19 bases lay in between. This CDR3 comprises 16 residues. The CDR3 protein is CASSPFRWQDDTEAFF. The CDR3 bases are TGTGCCAGCAGCCCCTTCCGGTGGCAGGACGACACTGAAGCTTTCTTT.

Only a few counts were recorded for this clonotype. The CDR3 sequence: CASSQDATDGDTQYF. CDR3 sequence (DNA): TGCGCCAGCAGCCAAGATGCGACGGACGGAGATACGCAGTATTTT. The chain carries TRBV4-3 and TRBJ2-3, with D hard to call. Deletions cut 0 bases from V and 5 bases from J, with 12 bases between. Germline CDR1 reads LGHNA; CDR2 reads YSLEER. The CDR3 is 15 residues long.

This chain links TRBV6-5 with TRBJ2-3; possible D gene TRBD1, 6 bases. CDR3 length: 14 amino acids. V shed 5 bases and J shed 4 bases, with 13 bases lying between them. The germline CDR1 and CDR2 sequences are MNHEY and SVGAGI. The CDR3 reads CASSTGITPDTQYF. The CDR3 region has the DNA TGTGCCAGCAGTACAGGGATTACCCCAGATACGCAGTATTTT.

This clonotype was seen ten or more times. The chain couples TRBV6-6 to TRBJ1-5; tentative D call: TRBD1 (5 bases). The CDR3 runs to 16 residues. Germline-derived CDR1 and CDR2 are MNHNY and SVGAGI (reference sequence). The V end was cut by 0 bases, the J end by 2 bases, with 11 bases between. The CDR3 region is CASSYSGGTGNQPQHF. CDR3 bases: TGTGCCAGCAGTTACTCAGGAGGGACGGGCAATCAGCCCCAGCATTTT.

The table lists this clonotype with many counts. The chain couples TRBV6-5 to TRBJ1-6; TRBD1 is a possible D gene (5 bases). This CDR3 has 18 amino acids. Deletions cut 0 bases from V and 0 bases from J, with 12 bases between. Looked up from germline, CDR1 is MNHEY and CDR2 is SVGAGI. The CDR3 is CASSYSRGGSSYNSPLHF. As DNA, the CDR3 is TGTGCCAGCAGTTACTCGAGGGGAGGGAGCTCCTATAATTCACCCCTCCACTTT.

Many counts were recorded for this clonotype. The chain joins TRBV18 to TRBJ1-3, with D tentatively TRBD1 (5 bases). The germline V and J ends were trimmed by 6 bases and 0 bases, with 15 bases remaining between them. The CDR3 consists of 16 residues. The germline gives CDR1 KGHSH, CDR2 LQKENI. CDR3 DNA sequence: TGTGCCAGCTCGCCGCAGCGGGGCCGCTCTGGAAACACCATATATTTT. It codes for CASSPQRGRSGNTIYF.

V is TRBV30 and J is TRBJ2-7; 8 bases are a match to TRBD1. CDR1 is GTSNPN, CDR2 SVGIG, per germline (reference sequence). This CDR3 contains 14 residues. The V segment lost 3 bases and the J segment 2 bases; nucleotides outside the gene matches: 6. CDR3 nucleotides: TGTGCCTGGAGGGGATCGGACAGGGCCTACGAGCAGTACTTC. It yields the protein CAWRGSDRAYEQYF.

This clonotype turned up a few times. The CDR3 DNA reads TGTGCCACCAGTGATCTACGCAGGGGTGAAAAACTGTTTTTT. Translated, it gives CATSDLRRGEKLFF. V is TRBV24-1 and J is TRBJ1-4, with D possibly matching TRBD1 (6 bases). With 3 bases removed from V and 7 bases from J, the gap between germline ends came to 11 bases. The CDR3 is made up of 14 amino acids. Germline V gives CDR1 KGHDR, CDR2 SFDVKD.

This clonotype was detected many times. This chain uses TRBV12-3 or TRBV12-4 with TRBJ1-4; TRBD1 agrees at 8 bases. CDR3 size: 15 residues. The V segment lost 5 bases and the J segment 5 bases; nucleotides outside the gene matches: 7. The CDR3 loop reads CASSPTQGANEKLFF. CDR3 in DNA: TGTGCCAGCAGTCCGACCCAGGGGGCCAATGAAAAACTGTTTTTT.

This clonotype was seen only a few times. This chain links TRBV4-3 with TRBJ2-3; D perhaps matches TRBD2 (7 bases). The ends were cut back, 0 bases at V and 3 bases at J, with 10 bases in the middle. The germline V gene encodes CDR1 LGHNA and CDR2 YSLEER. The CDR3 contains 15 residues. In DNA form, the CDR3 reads TGCGCCAGCAGCCAAGAAGGGGGGGCTACAGATACGCAGTATTTT. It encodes CASSQEGGATDTQYF.

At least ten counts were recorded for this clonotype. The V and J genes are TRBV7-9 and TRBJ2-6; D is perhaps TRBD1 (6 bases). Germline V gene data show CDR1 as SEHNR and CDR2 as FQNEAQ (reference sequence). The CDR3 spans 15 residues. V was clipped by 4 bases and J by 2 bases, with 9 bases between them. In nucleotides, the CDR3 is TGTGCCAGCAGCTATTCAGGGGCTGGGGCCAACGTCCTGACTTTC. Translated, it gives CASSYSGAGANVLTF.

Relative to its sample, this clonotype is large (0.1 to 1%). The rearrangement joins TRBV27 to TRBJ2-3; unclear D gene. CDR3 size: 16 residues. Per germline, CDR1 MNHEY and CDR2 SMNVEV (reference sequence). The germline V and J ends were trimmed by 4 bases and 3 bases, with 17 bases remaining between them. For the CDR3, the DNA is TGTGCCAGCAGTTCACACTCAATAAGGCTGACAGATACGCAGTATTTT. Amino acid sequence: CASSSHSIRLTDTQYF.

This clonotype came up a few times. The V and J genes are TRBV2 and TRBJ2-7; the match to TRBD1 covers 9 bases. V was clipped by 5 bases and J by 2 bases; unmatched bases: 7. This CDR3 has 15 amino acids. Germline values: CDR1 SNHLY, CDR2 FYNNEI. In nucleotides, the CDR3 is TGTGCCAGCAGTCGATCGACAGGGGGGGCCTACGAGCAGTACTTC. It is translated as CASSRSTGGAYEQYF.

CDR3 sequence: CATSDPGSPNEQFF. The CDR3 DNA is TGTGCCACCAGTGATCCCGGGAGCCCAAATGAGCAGTTCTTC. This chain joins TRBV24-1 and TRBJ2-1; perhaps TRBD2 as D (6 bases). Trimming shortened V by 3 bases and J by 7 bases, and 12 bases separated the two germline ends. Germline-derived CDR1 and CDR2 are KGHDR and SFDVKD. This CDR3 comprises 14 residues.

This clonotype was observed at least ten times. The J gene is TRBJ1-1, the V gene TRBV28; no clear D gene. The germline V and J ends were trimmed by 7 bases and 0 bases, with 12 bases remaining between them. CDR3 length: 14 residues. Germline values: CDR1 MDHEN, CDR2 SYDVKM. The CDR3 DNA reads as TGTGCCAGCATCCTCGCTGGAGTGAACACTGAAGCTTTCTTT. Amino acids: CASILAGVNTEAFF.

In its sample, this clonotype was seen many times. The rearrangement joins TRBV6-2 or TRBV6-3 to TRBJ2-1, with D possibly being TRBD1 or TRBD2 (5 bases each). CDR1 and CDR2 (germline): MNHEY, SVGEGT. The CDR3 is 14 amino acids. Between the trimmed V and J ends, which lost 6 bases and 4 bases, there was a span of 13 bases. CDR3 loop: CASSQWDQYNEQFF. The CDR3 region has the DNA TGTGCCAGCAGCCAGTGGGACCAGTACAATGAGCAGTTCTTC.

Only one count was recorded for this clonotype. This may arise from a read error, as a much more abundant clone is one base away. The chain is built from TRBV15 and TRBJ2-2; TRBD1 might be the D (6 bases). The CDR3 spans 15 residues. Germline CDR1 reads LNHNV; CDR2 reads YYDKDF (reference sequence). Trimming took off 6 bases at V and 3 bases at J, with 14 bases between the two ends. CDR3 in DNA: TGTGCCACCAGACACGACAGGAAAGACACCGGGGAGCTGTTTTTT. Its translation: CATRHDRKDTGELFF.

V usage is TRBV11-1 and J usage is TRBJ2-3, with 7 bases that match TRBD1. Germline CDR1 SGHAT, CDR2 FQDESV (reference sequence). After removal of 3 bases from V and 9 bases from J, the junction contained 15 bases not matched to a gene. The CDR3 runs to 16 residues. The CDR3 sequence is CASSFRDTTGLGTQYF. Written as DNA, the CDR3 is TGTGCCAGCAGCTTCAGGGACACGACAGGGCTAGGGACGCAGTATTTT. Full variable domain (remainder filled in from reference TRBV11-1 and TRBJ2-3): EAEVAQSPRYKITEKSQAVAFWCDPISGHATLYWYRQILGQGPELLVQFQDESVVDDSQLPKDRFSAERLKGVDSTLKIQPAELGDSAMYLCASSFRDTTGLGTQYFGPGTRLTVL.

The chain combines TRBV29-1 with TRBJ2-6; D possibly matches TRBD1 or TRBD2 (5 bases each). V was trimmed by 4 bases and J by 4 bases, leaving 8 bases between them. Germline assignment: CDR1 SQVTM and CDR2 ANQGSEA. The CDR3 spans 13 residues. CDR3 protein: CSVGGNGANVLTF. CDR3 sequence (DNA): TGCAGCGTTGGGGGGAACGGGGCCAACGTCCTGACTTTC.

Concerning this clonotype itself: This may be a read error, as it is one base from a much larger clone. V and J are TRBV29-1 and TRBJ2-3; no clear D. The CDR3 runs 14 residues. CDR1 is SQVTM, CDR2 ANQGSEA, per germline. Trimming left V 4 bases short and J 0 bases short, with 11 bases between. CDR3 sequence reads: CSVGTENSTDTQYF. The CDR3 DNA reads TGCAGCGTTGGGACGGAAAATAGCACAGATACGCAGTATTTT.

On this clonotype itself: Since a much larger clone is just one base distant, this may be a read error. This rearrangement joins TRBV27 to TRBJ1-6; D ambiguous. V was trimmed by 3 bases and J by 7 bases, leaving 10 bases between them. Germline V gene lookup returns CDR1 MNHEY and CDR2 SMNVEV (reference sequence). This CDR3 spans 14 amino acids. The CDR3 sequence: CASSFRAANSPLHF. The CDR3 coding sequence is TGTGCCAGCAGTTTTCGGGCCGCCAATTCACCCCTCCACTTT.